The T cell receptor beta chain described here comes from a study of shared clonotypes between healthy human individuals. Study outcomes and limitations: Roughly 5% of naive CD4 clonotypes were shared across several donors. Limited genetic and exposure-history diversity came from having few donors.

Only a few counts were recorded for this clone. Its antigen is currently unknown. Each of the donors was a healthy adult who was HIV-negative and had not had a recent acute infection or vaccination. V shed 5 bases and J shed 8 bases, with 9 bases lying between them. The germline CDR1 and CDR2 sequences are DFQATT and SNEGSKA (reference sequence). The CDR3 loop spans 11 amino acids. Produced via immunoSEQ multiplex PCR; TCRdb's table is partial and in-frame only. This sample has around 1.1 million clones, with 60% to 80% found just once. Material: memory CD4+ T cells from PBMCs. The sample's subset: CD45RA-negative fraction. The sequence came from a man aged 18-30 years in good health. Some clones in this sample may be carry-over from other donors' samples. This sequence joins TRBV20-1 and TRBJ1-4, with D tentatively TRBD1 (6 bases). As DNA, the CDR3 is TGCAGTGCTGCGCAGGGGGAAAAACTGTTTTTT. This gives the protein CSAAQGEKLFF.